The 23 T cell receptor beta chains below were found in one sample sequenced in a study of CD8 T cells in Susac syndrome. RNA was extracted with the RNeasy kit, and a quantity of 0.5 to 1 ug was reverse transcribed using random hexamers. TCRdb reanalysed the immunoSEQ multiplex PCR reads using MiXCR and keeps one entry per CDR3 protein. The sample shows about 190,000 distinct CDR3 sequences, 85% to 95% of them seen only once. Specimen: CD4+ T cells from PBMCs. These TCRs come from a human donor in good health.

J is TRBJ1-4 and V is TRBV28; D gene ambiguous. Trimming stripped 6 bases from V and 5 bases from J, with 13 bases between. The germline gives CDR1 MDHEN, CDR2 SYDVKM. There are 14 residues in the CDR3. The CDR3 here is CASSVSSDNEKLFF. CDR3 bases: TGTGCCAGCAGCGTATCTTCGGACAATGAAAAACTGTTTTTT.

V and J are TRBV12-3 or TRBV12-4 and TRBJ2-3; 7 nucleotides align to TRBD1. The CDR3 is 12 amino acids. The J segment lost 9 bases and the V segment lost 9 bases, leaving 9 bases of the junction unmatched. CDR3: CARTTGRCTQYF. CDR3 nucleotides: TGTGCCAGGACGACAGGGCGCTGCACGCAGTATTTT.

The CDR3 here is CASSFRRGRTDTQYF. In DNA form, the CDR3 reads TGTGCCAGCAGTTTCCGGCGGGGACGCACAGATACGCAGTATTTT. V and J are TRBV28 and TRBJ2-3; a possible D gene is TRBD2 (6 bases). The length of the CDR3 is 15 residues. V lost 3 bases and J 1 base, leaving 11 bases between the germline ends. Per germline, CDR1 MDHEN and CDR2 SYDVKM. Complete variable domain (other parts from reference TRBV28 and TRBJ2-3): DVKVTQSSRYLVKRTGEKVFLECVQDMDHENMFWYRQDPGLGLRLIYFSYDVKMKEKGDIPEGYSVSREKKERFSLILESASTNQTSMYLCASSFRRGRTDTQYFGPGTRLTVL.

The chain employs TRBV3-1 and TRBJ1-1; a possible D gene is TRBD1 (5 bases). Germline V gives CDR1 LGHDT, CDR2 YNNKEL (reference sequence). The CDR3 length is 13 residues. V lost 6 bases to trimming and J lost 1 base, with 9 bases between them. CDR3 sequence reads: CASSGTENTEAFF. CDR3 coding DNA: TGTGCCAGCAGTGGGACGGAGAACACTGAAGCTTTCTTT.

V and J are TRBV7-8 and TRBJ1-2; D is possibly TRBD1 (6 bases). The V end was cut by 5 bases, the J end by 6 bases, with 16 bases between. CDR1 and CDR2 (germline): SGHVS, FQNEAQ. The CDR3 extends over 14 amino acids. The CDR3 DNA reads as TGTGCCAGCAGCACCCAAACAGGGAGCGATGGCTACACCTTC. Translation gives CASSTQTGSDGYTF.

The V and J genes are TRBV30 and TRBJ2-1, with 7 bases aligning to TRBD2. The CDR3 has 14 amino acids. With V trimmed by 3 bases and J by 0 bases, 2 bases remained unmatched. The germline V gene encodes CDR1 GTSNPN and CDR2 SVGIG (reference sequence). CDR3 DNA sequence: TGTGCCTGGAGAGCGGGGAGCTCCTACAATGAGCAGTTCTTC. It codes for CAWRAGSSYNEQFF.

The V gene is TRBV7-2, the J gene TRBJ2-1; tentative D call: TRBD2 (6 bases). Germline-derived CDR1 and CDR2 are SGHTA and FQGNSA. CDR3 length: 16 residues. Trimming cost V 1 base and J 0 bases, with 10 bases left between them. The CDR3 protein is CASSLVAGSSYNEQFF. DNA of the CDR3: TGTGCCAGCAGCTTAGTGGCCGGGAGCTCCTACAATGAGCAGTTCTTC. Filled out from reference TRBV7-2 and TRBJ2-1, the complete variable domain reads GAGVSQSPSNKVTEKGKDVELRCDPISGHTALYWYRQSLGQGLEFLIYFQGNSAPDKSGLPSDRFSAERTGGSVSTLTIQRTQQEDSAVYLCASSLVAGSSYNEQFFGPGTRLTVL.

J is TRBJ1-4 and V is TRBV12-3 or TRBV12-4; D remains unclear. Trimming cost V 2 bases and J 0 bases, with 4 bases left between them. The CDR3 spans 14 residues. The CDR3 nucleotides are TGTGCCAGCAGTTTATGGGCAACTAATGAAAAACTGTTTTTT. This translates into CASSLWATNEKLFF.

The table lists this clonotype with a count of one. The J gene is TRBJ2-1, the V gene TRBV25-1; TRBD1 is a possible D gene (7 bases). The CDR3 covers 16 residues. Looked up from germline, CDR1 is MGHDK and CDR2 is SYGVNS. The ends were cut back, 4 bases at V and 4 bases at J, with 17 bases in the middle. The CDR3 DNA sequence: TGTGCCAGCAGTGGAGACAGGGTCGGAGGGTACAATGAGCAGTTCTTC. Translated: CASSGDRVGGYNEQFF.

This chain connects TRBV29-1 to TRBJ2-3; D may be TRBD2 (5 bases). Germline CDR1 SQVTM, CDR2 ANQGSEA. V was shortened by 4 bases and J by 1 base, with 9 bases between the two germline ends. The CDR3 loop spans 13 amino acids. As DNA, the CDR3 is TGCAGCGTTGGAGGGATAGGCACAGATACGCAGTATTTT. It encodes CSVGGIGTDTQYF.

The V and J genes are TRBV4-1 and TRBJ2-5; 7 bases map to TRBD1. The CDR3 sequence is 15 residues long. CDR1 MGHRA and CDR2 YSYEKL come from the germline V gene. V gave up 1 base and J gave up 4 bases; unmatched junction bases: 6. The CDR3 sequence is CASSQALGGGETQYF. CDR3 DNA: TGCGCCAGCAGCCAAGCCCTAGGGGGCGGAGAGACCCAGTACTTC.

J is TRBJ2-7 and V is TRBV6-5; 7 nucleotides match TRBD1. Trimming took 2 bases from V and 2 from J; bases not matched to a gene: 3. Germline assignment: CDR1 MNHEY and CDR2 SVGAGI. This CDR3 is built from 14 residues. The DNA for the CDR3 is TGTGCCAGCAGTTACGACAGGGAGACCTACGAGCAGTACTTC. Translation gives CASSYDRETYEQYF.

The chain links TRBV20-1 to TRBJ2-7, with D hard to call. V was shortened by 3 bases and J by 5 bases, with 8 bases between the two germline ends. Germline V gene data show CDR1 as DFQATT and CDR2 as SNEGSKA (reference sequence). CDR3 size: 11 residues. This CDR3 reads CSASNVNEQYV. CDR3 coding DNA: TGCAGTGCTAGTAACGTAAACGAGCAGTACGTC.

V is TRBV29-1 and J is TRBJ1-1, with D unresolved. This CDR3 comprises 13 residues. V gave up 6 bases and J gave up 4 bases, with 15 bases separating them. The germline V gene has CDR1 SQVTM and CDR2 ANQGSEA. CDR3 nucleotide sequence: TGCAGCGTGTCACTCGTGGGAGCCACTGAAGCTTTCTTT. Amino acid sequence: CSVSLVGATEAFF.

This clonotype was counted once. CDR3 coding DNA: TGTGCCACCAGCAAGGGGGCAACTAATGAAAAACTGTTTTTT. It specifies CATSKGATNEKLFF. The rearrangement links TRBV15 to TRBJ1-4, with D maybe TRBD1 (6 bases). Germline assignment: CDR1 LNHNV and CDR2 YYDKDF (reference sequence). The CDR3 sequence is 14 residues long. Trimming took 4 bases from V and 0 from J, leaving 6 bases between them.

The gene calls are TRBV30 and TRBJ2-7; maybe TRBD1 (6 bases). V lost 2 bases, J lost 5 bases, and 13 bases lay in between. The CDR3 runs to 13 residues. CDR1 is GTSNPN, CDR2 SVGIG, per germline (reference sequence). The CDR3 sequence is CAWSLKGGNEQYV. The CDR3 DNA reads TGTGCCTGGAGTCTTAAAGGGGGTAACGAGCAGTACGTC.

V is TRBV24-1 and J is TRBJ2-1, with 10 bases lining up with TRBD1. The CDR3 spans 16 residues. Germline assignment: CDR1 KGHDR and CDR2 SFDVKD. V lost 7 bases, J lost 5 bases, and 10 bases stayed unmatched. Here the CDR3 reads CATRETTGGENNEQFF. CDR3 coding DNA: TGTGCCACCAGGGAAACGACAGGGGGCGAGAACAATGAGCAGTTCTTC.

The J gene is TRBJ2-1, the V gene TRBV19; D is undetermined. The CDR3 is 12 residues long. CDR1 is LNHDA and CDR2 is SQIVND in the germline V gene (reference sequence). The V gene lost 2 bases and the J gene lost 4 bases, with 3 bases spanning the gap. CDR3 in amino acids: CASSIRYNEQFF. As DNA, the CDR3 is TGTGCCAGTAGTATAAGGTACAATGAGCAGTTCTTC.

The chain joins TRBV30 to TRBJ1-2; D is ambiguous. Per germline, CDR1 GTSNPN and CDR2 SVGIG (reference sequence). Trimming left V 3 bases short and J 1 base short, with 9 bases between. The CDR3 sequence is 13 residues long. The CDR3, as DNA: TGTGCCTGGAGAAGCGGGAATAACTATGGCTACACCTTC. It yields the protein CAWRSGNNYGYTF.

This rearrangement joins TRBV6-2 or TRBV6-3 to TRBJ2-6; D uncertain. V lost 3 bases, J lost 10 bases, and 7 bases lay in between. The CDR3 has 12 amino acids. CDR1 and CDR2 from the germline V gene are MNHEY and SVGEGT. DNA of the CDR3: TGTGCCAGCAGTTATGCCCCTAACGTCCTGACTTTC. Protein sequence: CASSYAPNVLTF.

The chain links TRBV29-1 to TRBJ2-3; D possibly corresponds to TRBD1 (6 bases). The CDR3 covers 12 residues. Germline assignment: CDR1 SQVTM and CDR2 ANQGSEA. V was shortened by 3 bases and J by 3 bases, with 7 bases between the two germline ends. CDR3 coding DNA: TGCAGCGTTGAGACAGGAACAGATACGCAGTATTTT. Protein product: CSVETGTDTQYF.

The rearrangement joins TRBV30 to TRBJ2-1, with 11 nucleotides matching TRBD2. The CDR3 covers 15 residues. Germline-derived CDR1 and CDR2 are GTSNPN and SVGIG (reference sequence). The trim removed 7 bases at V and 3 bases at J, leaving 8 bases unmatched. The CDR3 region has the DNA TGTGCCTCCCCCGTAGCGGGAGGGCTCTACAATGAGCAGTTCTTC. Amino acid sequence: CASPVAGGLYNEQFF.

This CDR3 is CASSEALLETQYF. CDR3 bases: TGTGCCAGCAGTGAAGCGCTTCTGGAGACCCAGTACTTC. The chain recombines TRBV2 with TRBJ2-5; no clear D. The germline V gene has CDR1 SNHLY and CDR2 FYNNEI. CDR3 length equals 13 residues. The germline V and J ends were trimmed by 0 bases and 5 bases, with 7 bases remaining between them.